This T cell receptor beta chain was obtained from a study of Graves' ophthalmopathy and Graves' hyperthyroidism. Study overall: No ophthalmopathy within 18 months of follow-up signified stable hyperthyroidism. Study-wide findings and caveats: Sensitivity reached roughly 70% and specificity under 85% when the model predicted ophthalmopathy progression. The majority of expanded thyroid clonotypes above 0.001 frequency also occurred in blood.

At least ten counts were recorded for this clonotype. The antigen is unknown. The V gene's germline CDR1 is SEHNR and CDR2 FQNEAQ (reference sequence). The CDR3 contains 16 residues. V lost 6 bases and J lost 7; bases outside the gene matches: 14. RNA transcripts served as template for amplifying TCR beta CDR3 sequences. In the first round, RT-PCR was carried out with HTBI primers, and a multiplex PCR formed the second round. Via MiXCR, TCRdb re-called the multiplex PCR reads, giving one row per CDR3 protein. The data contain 1 million to 1.3 million distinct CDR3 sequences, 35% to 45% of them singletons.

The receptor was derived from an adult man with Graves' hyperthyroidism. This sequence joins TRBV7-9 and TRBJ1-2; 10 nucleotides agree with TRBD1. Sample: peripheral blood or thyroid tissue (not recorded which). The CDR3 loop reads CASSYSRDRGLSGYTF. CDR3 DNA sequence: TGTGCCAGCAGTTATTCTCGGGACAGGGGACTCTCTGGCTACACCTTC.